The clone carrying this T cell receptor (beta chain) was seen more than once but under ten times. Its antigen is currently unknown. The protocol was immunoSEQ multiplex PCR, while the TCRdb copy is restricted to in-frame clones and leaves out a portion. Of 6,000 to 7,500 clones listed, around 81% are singletons. The CDR3 is 15 residues long. Losses at the gene ends were 4 bases for V and 3 bases for J; bases not matched to a gene: 4. Germline lookup yields CDR1 LGHNA and CDR2 YNFKEQ. This record comes from a study of T cell repertoires in ileal Crohn's disease. Study information: Patients had a median roughly 8-year disease duration, and roughly 32% were active smokers. Operated complications were stricturing disease (around 60%) and penetrating disease (39%).

Study findings and constraints: Active smokers at surgery had more clonal expansions than non-smokers.

The chain combines TRBV4-2 with TRBJ2-3; TRBD2 agrees at 10 bases. The TCR originated in an adult with Crohn's disease. Material: ileal tissue. The CDR3 DNA sequence: TGTGCCAGCAGCCCCAGCGGGAGGGGTACAGATACGCAGTATTTT. It yields the protein CASSPSGRGTDTQYF.